A single sample is the source of the 11 T cell receptor beta chains below, sequenced in a study of neurological immune-mediated disorders. Each CDR3 protein gets one entry after TCRdb re-called the 5' RACE reads with MiXCR. The table includes fewer than 40,000 distinct CDR3 sequences, 4.6% detected once. Sequencing used PBMCs. The source of these receptors is a man between 18 and 29 years old in good health.

In its sample, this clonotype was seen many times. V and J are TRBV5-1 and TRBJ1-1; maybe TRBD1 (6 bases). Trimming shortened V by 4 bases and J by 1 base, and 11 bases separated the two germline ends. Germline CDR1 reads SGHRS; CDR2 reads YFSETQ. The CDR3 is made up of 14 amino acids. The CDR3 sequence is CASSPSGANTEAFF. CDR3 nucleotides: TGCGCCAGCAGCCCGTCGGGGGCGAACACTGAAGCTTTCTTT.

There are many counts of this clonotype. The genes are TRBV2 and TRBJ2-5; 8 bases line up with TRBD1. The trim removed 7 bases at V and 4 bases at J, leaving 5 bases unmatched. The CDR3 extends over 13 amino acids. From germline, CDR1 is SNHLY and CDR2 FYNNEI. The CDR3 loop is CASNRGRLETQYF. The CDR3 nucleotides read TGTGCCAGCAACAGGGGGAGATTAGAGACCCAGTACTTC.

The chain has TRBV6-1 and TRBJ2-5, with TRBD1 matching 11 bases. The CDR3 sequence is 16 residues long. Germline loops: CDR1 MNHNS, CDR2 SASEGT. Trimming cost V 7 bases and J 2 bases; bases outside gene matches: 9. CDR3 DNA sequence: TGTGCCAGCACGGACAGGGGGCGCGGTCTACAAGAGACCCAGTACTTC. Translation gives CASTDRGRGLQETQYF.

Ten or more counts support this clonotype. The J gene is TRBJ1-2, the V gene TRBV5-1, with D possibly TRBD1 on 6 matching bases. This CDR3 has 16 residues. Trimming removed 4 bases at V and 6 bases at J, with 22 bases between. Germline V gives CDR1 SGHRS, CDR2 YFSETQ. CDR3: CASSPSWGGAINGYTF. In DNA form, the CDR3 reads TGCGCCAGCAGCCCCTCTTGGGGGGGGGCGATTAATGGCTACACCTTC.

This clonotype was counted at least ten times. The CDR3: CASSSRASTDTQYF. CDR3 DNA sequence: TGTGCCAGCAGTTCCCGGGCATCCACAGATACGCAGTATTTT. The chain joins TRBV12-3 or TRBV12-4 to TRBJ2-3; D ambiguous. The CDR3 spans 14 residues. Trimming shortened V by 4 bases and J by 2 bases, and 10 bases separated the two germline ends.

This clonotype was recorded many times. V and J are TRBV9 and TRBJ2-1, with TRBD2 matching 7 bases. The V gene's germline CDR1 is SGDLS and CDR2 YYNGEE. The J segment lost 7 bases and the V segment lost 4 bases, leaving 11 bases of the junction unmatched. The CDR3 extends over 15 amino acids. CDR3 residues: CASSRSRTGGNEQFF. The CDR3 nucleotides read TGTGCCAGCAGCCGATCCAGAACGGGGGGTAATGAGCAGTTCTTC.

This clonotype was seen at least ten times. The chain uses TRBV18 and TRBJ2-5; TRBD1 might be the D (6 bases). The germline V and J ends were trimmed by 8 bases and 3 bases, with 13 bases remaining between them. The CDR3 sequence is 13 residues long. The V gene's germline CDR1 is KGHSH and CDR2 LQKENI. The CDR3 coding sequence is TGTGCCAGCAGAACAGGGTACGAAGAGACCCAGTACTTC. Translated, it gives CASRTGYEETQYF.

Ten or more counts support this clonotype. The gene calls are TRBV20-1 and TRBJ2-5; 7 bases map to TRBD1. Germline values: CDR1 DFQATT, CDR2 SNEGSKA (reference sequence). The V segment lost 3 bases and the J segment 3 bases; nucleotides outside the gene matches: 4. The CDR3 contains 13 residues. CDR3 coding DNA: TGCAGTGCTAGCCACAGGGGAAAAGAGACCCAGTACTTC. Its translation is CSASHRGKETQYF.

The CDR3 DNA reads TGTGCCAGCAGCCAAGGACCGCGGGGGCACGGCTATGGCTACACCTTC. Translation gives CASSQGPRGHGYGYTF. This chain links TRBV3-1 with TRBJ1-2; possible D gene TRBD1, 6 bases. The CDR3 is 16 residues long. The V gene lost 1 base and the J gene lost 4 bases, with 16 bases spanning the gap. Per the germline V gene, CDR1 is LGHDT and CDR2 is YNNKEL (reference sequence).

In this sample, this clonotype turned up many times. The J gene is TRBJ2-5, the V gene TRBV20-1; 12 nucleotides line up with TRBD1. Losses at the gene ends were 3 bases for V and 4 bases for J; bases not matched to a gene: 6. The CDR3 runs to 15 residues. Per germline, CDR1 DFQATT and CDR2 SNEGSKA (reference sequence). CDR3 sequence (DNA): TGCAGTGCTAGGAGGGGACAGGGGGCCGGAGAGACCCAGTACTTC. It is translated as CSARRGQGAGETQYF.

In its sample, this clonotype was seen many times. The V and J genes are TRBV6-1 and TRBJ1-5; maybe TRBD1 (6 bases). Germline V CDR1 and CDR2: MNHNS, SASEGT. Trimming took 2 bases from V and 6 from J, leaving 20 bases between them. This CDR3 has 17 amino acids. CDR3 protein: CASSEWKGGGAGQPQHF. The CDR3 nucleotides read TGTGCCAGCAGTGAATGGAAAGGGGGAGGGGCGGGTCAGCCCCAGCATTTT.